Presented here are 15 T cell receptor beta chains from one specimen sequenced in a study of cytomegalovirus exposure and HLA in healthy donors (dated by TCRdb to the late 2010s). Library prep was done by the immunoSEQ multiplex PCR assay. A mixture of 60 forward primers for TCR Vbeta segments and 13 reverse primers for TCR Jbeta segments was used in the multiplex PCR. What TCRdb holds here is the immuneACCESS table cut down to in-frame rearrangements. Part of the clones is not present; checked against another copy, under half of the missing clones reflect an unresolved V gene, and the others are unexplained. The sample table shows approximately 120,000 clones, and roughly 67% are seen once. Jointly, the top ten make up approximately 8.4% of the sample. The source material was PBMCs. These receptors were collected from a man in his forties in good health and CMV-seronegative.

The chain's CDR3 is CASSYDRSGANVLTF. CDR3 sequence (DNA): TGTGCCAGCAGTTACGACAGGTCTGGGGCCAACGTCCTGACTTTC. The rearrangement uses TRBV6-5 and TRBJ2-6; possibly TRBD1 for D (6 bases). The length of the CDR3 is 15 residues. V dropped 2 bases and J dropped 1 base, with 6 bases sitting between them. The germline V gene encodes CDR1 MNHEY and CDR2 SVGAGI.

This clone turned up a few times. The genes are TRBV25-1 and TRBJ2-7, with D tentatively TRBD1 (6 bases). V dropped 5 bases and J dropped 0 bases, with 20 bases sitting between them. CDR1 is MGHDK and CDR2 is SYGVNS in the germline V gene. There are 17 residues in the CDR3. CDR3 DNA: TGTGCCAGCAGTAAAGGGCACCTGGGGGACAACTCCTACGAGCAGTACTTC. It yields the protein CASSKGHLGDNSYEQYF.

The CDR3 protein is CASSQDWGAARGDTQYF. The CDR3, as DNA: TGTGCCAGCAGCCAAGATTGGGGCGCGGCTAGGGGGGATACGCAGTATTTT. The rearrangement joins TRBV4-2 to TRBJ2-3; maybe TRBD1 (6 bases). The length of the CDR3 is 17 residues. Germline lookup yields CDR1 LGHNA and CDR2 YNFKEQ. V dropped 0 bases and J dropped 6 bases, with 19 bases sitting between them.

The chain recombines TRBV29-1 with TRBJ2-2; perhaps TRBD2 as D (5 bases). Germline lookup yields CDR1 SQVTM and CDR2 ANQGSEA. This CDR3 has 11 residues. V lost 3 bases to trimming and J lost 7 bases, with 6 bases between them. The CDR3 loop reads CSVDRGGELFF. The DNA of the CDR3 is TGCAGCGTTGATCGGGGCGGGGAGCTGTTTTTT.

The gene calls are TRBV14 and TRBJ2-5; a possible D gene is TRBD1 (6 bases). V lost 1 base and J 3 bases, leaving 9 bases between the germline ends. The CDR3 is 14 amino acids. The germline CDR1 and CDR2 sequences are SGHDN and FVKESK. The DNA of the CDR3 is TGTGCCAGCAGCCAAGGACAGGTGAAAGAGACCCAGTACTTC. Translated: CASSQGQVKETQYF.

The chain carries TRBV25-1 and TRBJ2-7; possible D gene TRBD1, 6 bases. The CDR3 has 12 amino acids. Trimming took 2 bases from V and 5 from J, leaving 7 bases between them. Germline-derived CDR1 and CDR2 are MGHDK and SYGVNS. The CDR3 nucleotides are TGTGCCAGCAGTGAACAGGGGAACGAGCAGTACTTC. It specifies CASSEQGNEQYF.

This clone was observed a few times. V is TRBV6-5 and J is TRBJ2-2, with D uncertain. This CDR3 is 16 amino acids long. Trimming removed 0 bases from V and 3 bases from J, with 11 bases in between. Per the germline V gene, CDR1 is MNHEY and CDR2 is SVGAGI. CDR3 protein: CASSYSNPVYTGELFF. Written as DNA, the CDR3 is TGTGCCAGCAGTTACTCGAATCCAGTGTACACCGGGGAGCTGTTTTTT.

The rearrangement uses TRBV5-1 and TRBJ1-3; tentatively, D is TRBD1 (5 bases). CDR1 and CDR2 (germline): SGHRS, YFSETQ. Trimming stripped 0 bases from V and 2 bases from J, with 9 bases between. The CDR3 is made up of 15 amino acids. CDR3 loop: CASSLGLTAGNTIYF. The CDR3 DNA is TGCGCCAGCAGCTTGGGATTGACAGCTGGAAACACCATATATTTT.

V and J are TRBV10-3 and TRBJ1-1, with D possibly matching TRBD1 (6 bases). Germline V CDR1 and CDR2: ENHRY, SYGVKD. Trimming pared 2 bases from V and 6 bases from J, leaving 13 bases between. There are 14 residues in the CDR3. CDR3 sequence: CAISEGQPFAEAFF. For the CDR3, the DNA is TGTGCCATCAGTGAGGGACAGCCTTTCGCTGAAGCTTTCTTT.

V is TRBV11-2 and J is TRBJ2-7; D is possibly TRBD2 (5 bases). The CDR3 totals 13 residues. Trimming pared 2 bases from V and 5 bases from J, leaving 10 bases between. Per the germline V gene, CDR1 is SGHAT and CDR2 is FQNNGV. CDR3 amino acids: CASSLPGSHEQYF. CDR3 DNA: TGTGCCAGCAGCTTACCTGGGAGCCACGAGCAGTACTTC.

The chain recombines TRBV5-4 with TRBJ1-1, with D possibly matching TRBD1 (5 bases). Germline V gene data show CDR1 as SGHNT and CDR2 as YYREEE (reference sequence). The CDR3 is made up of 12 amino acids. Between the trimmed V and J ends, which lost 5 bases and 4 bases, there was a span of 9 bases. The CDR3 bases are TGTGCCAGCAGTATGGGGGGCACTGAAGCTTTCTTT. This translates into CASSMGGTEAFF.

This clone was counted a few times. Here the CDR3 reads CASSQGRGGSYEQYF. The CDR3 DNA sequence: TGCGCCAGCAGCCAAGGGCGGGGGGGCTCTTACGAGCAGTACTTC. The chain joins TRBV4-3 to TRBJ2-7, with 9 bases fitting TRBD2. V was pared by 1 base and J by 4 bases, with 5 bases of the junction left unmatched. Germline CDR1 LGHNA, CDR2 YSLEER. The CDR3 extends over 15 amino acids.

This clone was found once. V gene TRBV10-3 combines with J gene TRBJ1-1, with a possible D match to TRBD1 (5 bases). This CDR3 has 13 residues. V gave up 6 bases and J gave up 6 bases, with 14 bases separating them. CDR1 is ENHRY, CDR2 SYGVKD, per germline. The CDR3 here is CAIRGTGVSEAFF. The CDR3 DNA is TGTGCCATCAGGGGAACGGGGGTTTCTGAAGCTTTCTTT.

With regard to this clone: At one boundary the junction diverges from the germline segment, which might be a read error. The genes are TRBV4-3 and TRBJ2-7; 8 nucleotides line up with TRBD1. The germline gives CDR1 LGHNA, CDR2 YSLEER. The length of the CDR3 is 16 residues. The CDR3 DNA follows: TGCGCCAGCAGCCAAACCACCGGGACAGGTATCTACGAACAGTACTTC. It is translated as CASSQTTGTGIYEQYF.

This clone was observed a handful of times. V gene TRBV6-1 combines with J gene TRBJ1-6; D uncertain. CDR3 length equals 15 residues. Germline CDR1 is MNHNS and CDR2 is SASEGT. Deletions cut 2 bases from V and 4 bases from J, with 9 bases between. The chain's CDR3 is CASSEMQTYNSPLHF. The CDR3 DNA follows: TGTGCCAGCAGTGAAATGCAAACTTATAATTCACCCCTCCACTTT.